Presented here are 29 T cell receptor beta chains from one specimen sequenced in a study of control samples from healthy donors and cancer patients. The method was immunoSEQ multiplex PCR; TCRdb's version includes in-frame clones alone and lacks a portion of them. The sample contains approximately 81,000 clones, roughly 93% of which appear only once. The specimen sequenced was blood. These receptors originate from a young woman in good health.

The count of this clone is one. The chain has TRBV19 and TRBJ1-5; 8 nucleotides align to TRBD1. Germline CDR1 and CDR2: LNHDA and SQIVND (reference sequence). Losses at the gene ends were 8 bases for V and 7 bases for J; bases not matched to a gene: 10. The CDR3 is 14 residues long. The CDR3 spells CASSLPGGGQPQHF. The CDR3 coding sequence is TGTGCCAGTTCCCTCCCAGGGGGCGGGCAGCCCCAGCATTTT. Variable domain in full (rest from reference TRBV19 and TRBJ1-5): DGGITQSPKYLFRKEGQNVTLSCEQNLNHDAMYWYRQDPGQGLRLIYYSQIVNDFQKGDIAEGYSVSREKKESFPLTVTSAQKNPTAFYLCASSLPGGGQPQHFGDGTRLSIL.

V usage is TRBV24-1 and J usage is TRBJ2-3; 7 nucleotides match TRBD1. The V gene end was trimmed by 4 bases and the J gene end by 3 bases; junction bases not matched to a gene: 0. The CDR3 covers 13 residues. The germline CDR1 and CDR2 sequences are KGHDR and SFDVKD. The DNA for the CDR3 is TGTGCCACCAGTGAGACAGGGACAGATACGCAGTATTTT. Translating it yields CATSETGTDTQYF.

This chain joins TRBV3-1 (or the pseudogene TRBV3-2) and TRBJ1-6; no clear D. CDR3 size: 14 residues. The V gene's germline CDR1 is LGHDT and CDR2 YNNKEL (reference sequence). The V gene lost 1 base and the J gene lost 12 bases, with 13 bases spanning the gap. This CDR3 reads CASSQVTEPGPLHF. CDR3 in DNA: TGTGCCAGCAGCCAAGTAACGGAGCCGGGACCCCTCCACTTT.

This clone was seen just once. This chain joins TRBV7-9 and TRBJ1-5; D gene ambiguous. Per the germline V gene, CDR1 is SEHNR and CDR2 is FQNEAQ (reference sequence). The V end was cut by 5 bases, the J end by 3 bases, with 14 bases between. This CDR3 contains 15 residues. CDR3 coding DNA: TGTGCCAGCAGCCCTGCCGGTGGACCCAATCAGCCCCAGCATTTT. Its protein product is CASSPAGGPNQPQHF.

The chain joins TRBV27 to TRBJ2-7; 9 nucleotides agree with TRBD2. From germline, CDR1 is MNHEY and CDR2 SMNVEV (reference sequence). V lost 10 bases, J lost 7 bases, and 14 bases stayed unmatched. The CDR3 covers 14 residues. CDR3 in amino acids: CATLTNSGSWEQYF. The DNA for the CDR3 is TGTGCCACCCTAACGAATAGCGGGAGTTGGGAGCAGTACTTC.

The chain uses TRBV11-1 and TRBJ1-1; D gene uncertain. With 6 bases removed from V and 0 bases from J, the gap between germline ends came to 5 bases. The CDR3 spans 12 residues. The V gene's germline CDR1 is SGHAT and CDR2 FQDESV (reference sequence). CDR3 region: CASSDMNTEAFF. CDR3 bases: TGTGCCAGCAGTGACATGAACACTGAAGCTTTCTTT.

This rearrangement joins TRBV5-6 to TRBJ2-7, with D perhaps TRBD1 (8 bases). Trimming took off 4 bases at V and 7 bases at J, with 18 bases between the two ends. The CDR3 has 14 amino acids. CDR1 is SGHDT, CDR2 YYEEEE, per germline. CDR3 sequence: CASSPGQGGSEQYF. The DNA of the CDR3 is TGTGCCAGCAGCCCCGGACAGGGAGGGTCTGAGCAGTACTTC.

This chain links TRBV11-2 with TRBJ2-1; 11 bases agree with TRBD2. The CDR3 consists of 14 residues. The germline V gene has CDR1 SGHAT and CDR2 FQNNGV. V lost 5 bases, J lost 9 bases, and 6 bases stayed unmatched. CDR3: CASSKALAGGEQFF. In DNA, the CDR3 is TGTGCCAGCAGCAAGGCTCTAGCGGGAGGTGAGCAGTTCTTC.

On this clone itself: This sample also contains other DNA sequences that code for the same CDR3. The rearrangement joins TRBV28 to TRBJ1-2; D might be TRBD1 (5 bases). Germline V gives CDR1 MDHEN, CDR2 SYDVKM. The CDR3 has 13 amino acids. Between the trimmed V and J ends, which lost 3 bases and 3 bases, there was a span of 8 bases. The DNA of the CDR3 is TGTGCCAGCAGTTTGGGGGGTTACTATGGCTACACCTTC. Translating it yields CASSLGGYYGYTF.

J is TRBJ2-7 and V is TRBV7-3, with 9 bases that match TRBD2. Trimming removed 2 bases from V and 0 bases from J; junction bases left unmatched: 14. CDR3 size: 19 residues. From germline, CDR1 is SGHTA and CDR2 FQGTGA. DNA for the CDR3: TGTGCCAGCAGCTTATTTAGCGGGAGATTTGTCTGGAGCTCCTACGAGCAGTACTTC. Protein: CASSLFSGRFVWSSYEQYF.

V is TRBV29-1 and J is TRBJ2-5, with D possibly matching TRBD1 (5 bases). V was pared by 3 bases and J by 2 bases, with 10 bases between. CDR1 and CDR2 from the germline V gene are SQVTM and ANQGSEA. The CDR3 is 13 amino acids. CDR3 sequence reads: CSVDLTGQETQYF. CDR3 bases: TGCAGCGTTGATCTCACAGGACAAGAGACCCAGTACTTC.

The chain links TRBV7-8 to TRBJ2-1; TRBD2 might be the D (6 bases). Germline V CDR1 and CDR2: SGHVS, FQNEAQ. V was trimmed by 1 base and J by 4 bases, leaving 11 bases between them. The CDR3 has 15 residues. The CDR3 protein is CASSLVVLAYNEQFF. The CDR3 bases are TGTGCCAGCAGCTTAGTAGTACTAGCTTACAATGAGCAGTTCTTC.

The genes are TRBV24-1 and TRBJ2-1; 7 bases map to TRBD1. V trimming: 2 bases; J trimming: 11 bases; junction bases outside the gene matches: 5. The CDR3 runs 13 residues. Germline lookup yields CDR1 KGHDR and CDR2 SFDVKD. The CDR3 DNA is TGTGCCACCAGTGATTCCGCGGACAGGAAGCAGTTCTTC. Protein: CATSDSADRKQFF.

The chain has TRBV29-1 and TRBJ2-3, with D maybe TRBD2 (7 bases). The V end was cut by 5 bases, the J end by 1 base, with 19 bases between. Germline CDR1 SQVTM, CDR2 ANQGSEA. The CDR3 spans 16 residues. The CDR3 here is CSVKGVKLAGTDTQYF. CDR3 DNA: TGCAGCGTTAAGGGGGTTAAGCTAGCGGGCACAGATACGCAGTATTTT.

This rearrangement joins TRBV5-4 to TRBJ2-2; 10 bases line up with TRBD2. Trimming cost V 3 bases and J 5 bases; bases outside gene matches: 7. Germline values: CDR1 SGHNT, CDR2 YYREEE (reference sequence). CDR3 length equals 16 residues. As DNA, the CDR3 is TGTGCCAGCAGCTCAAGGACTAGCGGTCAAACCGGGGAGCTGTTTTTT. This translates into CASSSRTSGQTGELFF. Combining the CDR3 with reference TRBV5-4 and TRBJ2-2 gives the whole variable domain ETGVTQSPTHLIKTRGQQVTLRCSSQSGHNTVSWYQQALGQGPQFIFQYYREEENGRGNFPPRFSGLQFPNYSSELNVNALELDDSALYLCASSSRTSGQTGELFFGEGSRLTVL.

V and J are TRBV15 and TRBJ2-6; TRBD1 matches at 7 bases. This CDR3 contains 17 residues. With V trimmed by 11 bases and J by 0 bases, 13 bases remained unmatched. The V gene's germline CDR1 is LNHNV and CDR2 YYDKDF (reference sequence). CDR3 bases: TGTGCCGCTCAGCCGGGACAGACCATCTCTGGGGCCAACGTCCTGACTTTC. It encodes CAAQPGQTISGANVLTF.

The J gene is TRBJ1-4, the V gene TRBV25-1; 10 bases align to TRBD1. In germline, CDR1 is MGHDK, CDR2 SYGVNS. V lost 1 base and J lost 0; bases outside the gene matches: 2. CDR3 length: 17 residues. This chain's CDR3 is CASSEFGQGATNEKLFF. The CDR3, as DNA: TGTGCCAGCAGTGAATTTGGACAGGGGGCAACTAATGAAAAACTGTTTTTT.

The chain combines TRBV7-3 with TRBJ1-1; D remains ambiguous. The V gene's germline CDR1 is SGHTA and CDR2 FQGTGA. The CDR3 totals 15 residues. V dropped 8 bases and J dropped 1 base, with 17 bases sitting between them. The CDR3 sequence: CASDKGIWENTEAFF. CDR3 DNA sequence: TGTGCCAGCGATAAAGGAATATGGGAGAACACTGAAGCTTTCTTT.

The chain couples TRBV20-1 to TRBJ1-2; D not certain. V dropped 6 bases and J dropped 7 bases, with 9 bases sitting between them. Germline V gives CDR1 DFQATT, CDR2 SNEGSKA (reference sequence). The CDR3 is made up of 10 amino acids. CDR3: CSARFGGYTF. The CDR3 DNA reads TGCAGTGCCAGGTTTGGTGGCTACACCTTC.

The chain employs TRBV5-1 and TRBJ1-1; D remains unclear. V was cut by 0 bases and J by 10 bases, with 16 bases left in between. The CDR3 has 14 residues. Germline lookup yields CDR1 SGHRS and CDR2 YFSETQ. CDR3 residues: CASSLDSPPTGAFF. The CDR3 DNA sequence: TGCGCCAGCAGCTTGGACAGTCCCCCCACCGGAGCTTTCTTT. Looking up the rest from reference TRBV5-1 and TRBJ1-1 gives the full variable domain: KAGVTQTPRYLIKTRGQQVTLSCSPISGHRSVSWYQQTPGQGLQFLFEYFSETQRNKGNFPGRFSGRQFSNSRSEMNVSTLELGDSALYLCASSLDSPPTGAFFGQGTRLTVV.

CDR3 loop: CASSLDGQAPYEQYF. In nucleotides, the CDR3 is TGCGCCAGCAGCTTGGACGGACAGGCACCCTACGAGCAGTACTTC. The gene calls are TRBV5-1 and TRBJ2-7, with 7 bases lining up with TRBD1. The CDR3 loop spans 15 amino acids. V lost 0 bases to trimming and J lost 2 bases; unmatched junction nucleotides: 5. CDR1 and CDR2 from the germline V gene are SGHRS and YFSETQ.

The chain carries TRBV19 and TRBJ1-5; 7 bases are shared with TRBD1. CDR3 length: 14 amino acids. V shed 3 bases and J 6 bases; nucleotides not matched to a gene: 5. CDR1 and CDR2 (germline): LNHDA, SQIVND (reference sequence). In DNA form, the CDR3 reads TGTGCCAGTAGTATGGAGGGGGCGACTCAGCCCCAGCATTTT. This gives the protein CASSMEGATQPQHF.

This chain joins TRBV29-1 and TRBJ2-7; D is uncertain. The CDR3 totals 12 residues. Germline assignment: CDR1 SQVTM and CDR2 ANQGSEA. V lost 5 bases to trimming and J lost 2 bases, with 10 bases between them. CDR3 DNA sequence: TGCAGCGTTTCTCTCTCTGCCTACGAGCAGTACTTC. Protein product: CSVSLSAYEQYF.

V gene TRBV2 combines with J gene TRBJ1-5; the D is unclear. Trimming cost V 4 bases and J 0 bases, with 7 bases left between them. Per the germline V gene, CDR1 is SNHLY and CDR2 is FYNNEI. CDR3 length equals 14 residues. The CDR3 sequence: CASSAQYSNQPQHF. The CDR3 DNA sequence: TGTGCCAGCAGTGCCCAGTATAGCAATCAGCCCCAGCATTTT.

The rearrangement links TRBV20-1 to TRBJ2-7; maybe TRBD2 (6 bases). CDR1 and CDR2 (germline): DFQATT, SNEGSKA (reference sequence). The length of the CDR3 is 13 residues. Trimming stripped 3 bases from V and 2 bases from J, with 11 bases between. CDR3 region: CSASDGRTYEQYF. The CDR3 DNA follows: TGCAGTGCTAGTGACGGGAGAACCTACGAGCAGTACTTC.

V usage is TRBV28 and J usage is TRBJ1-6; D uncertain. The V gene lost 4 bases and the J gene lost 4 bases, with 17 bases spanning the gap. Germline lookup yields CDR1 MDHEN and CDR2 SYDVKM. The CDR3 runs to 17 residues. This CDR3 reads CASSSPPPSLYNSPLHF. The DNA for the CDR3 is TGTGCCAGCAGTTCTCCCCCCCCAAGCCTGTATAATTCACCCCTCCACTTT.

The rearrangement links TRBV14 to TRBJ2-1; 12 bases are shared with TRBD2. The V segment lost 4 bases and the J segment 5 bases; nucleotides outside the gene matches: 9. CDR1 and CDR2 (germline): SGHDN, FVKESK. This CDR3 is 17 amino acids long. In DNA form, the CDR3 reads TGTGCCAGCAGCCGTCGGACTAGCGGGATAGGGCACAATGAGCAGTTCTTC. This translates into CASSRRTSGIGHNEQFF.

The genes are TRBV28 and TRBJ1-2; the D is unclear. V dropped 4 bases and J dropped 5 bases, with 5 bases sitting between them. Germline CDR1 is MDHEN and CDR2 is SYDVKM. The CDR3 loop spans 11 amino acids. CDR3 protein: CASSSAYGYTF. The DNA for the CDR3 is TGTGCCAGCAGTTCGGCTTATGGCTACACCTTC.

The gene calls are TRBV7-5 and TRBJ1-6. TRBV7-5 constitutes a pseudogene. This CDR3 spans 18 amino acids. This chain's CDR3 is CARSLGLIPSGANSPLHF. The CDR3 DNA reads TGTGCCAGAAGCTTAGGGCTTATTCCGTCCGGGGCCAATTCACCCCTCCACTTT.